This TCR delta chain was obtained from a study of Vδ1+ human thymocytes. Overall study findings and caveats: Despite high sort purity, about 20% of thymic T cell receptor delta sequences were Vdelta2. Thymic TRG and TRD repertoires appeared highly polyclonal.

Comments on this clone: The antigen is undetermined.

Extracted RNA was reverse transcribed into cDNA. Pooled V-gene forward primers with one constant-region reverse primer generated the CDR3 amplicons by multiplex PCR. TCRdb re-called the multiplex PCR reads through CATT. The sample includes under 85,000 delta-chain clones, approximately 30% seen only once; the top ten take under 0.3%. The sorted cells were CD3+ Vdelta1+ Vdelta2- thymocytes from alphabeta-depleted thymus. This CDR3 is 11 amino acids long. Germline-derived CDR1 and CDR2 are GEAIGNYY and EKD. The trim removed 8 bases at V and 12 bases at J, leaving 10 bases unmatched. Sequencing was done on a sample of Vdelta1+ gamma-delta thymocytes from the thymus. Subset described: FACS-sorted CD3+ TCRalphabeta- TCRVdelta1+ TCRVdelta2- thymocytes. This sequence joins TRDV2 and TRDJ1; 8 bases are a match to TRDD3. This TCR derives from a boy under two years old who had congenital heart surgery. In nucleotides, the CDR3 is TGTGCCTCTTATACTGGGGGCTACGTCATCTTT. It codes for CASYTGGYVIF.